The 10 T cell receptor beta chains in this list originate from one sample, sequenced in a study of T-cell reconstitution after alpha-beta-depleted transplantation in children. Preparing the TCRbeta library involved the use of unique molecular identifiers. TCRdb re-called the PCR reads with MiXCR, one entry per CDR3 protein. The sample consists of around 480,000 distinct CDR3 sequences, approximately 32% of them appearing once. The sequencing used PBMCs from the stem cell graft donor, collected from the stem cell graft. Every receptor here comes from a human donor who donated a stem cell graft to a child with aplastic anemia.

This clonotype was observed a few times. V usage is TRBV24-1 and J usage is TRBJ2-3; a weak D match, TRBD2 (6 bases). V shed 5 bases and J shed 2 bases, with 10 bases lying between them. Germline V CDR1 and CDR2: KGHDR, SFDVKD. CDR3 length: 14 amino acids. Here the CDR3 DNA reads TGTGCCACCAGTGGAGAGCGGGCCACAGATACGCAGTATTTT. Its translation: CATSGERATDTQYF.

This rearrangement joins TRBV12-3 or TRBV12-4 to TRBJ1-4; D is uncertain. The CDR3 extends over 14 amino acids. V was shortened by 6 bases and J by 7 bases, with 15 bases between the two germline ends. The CDR3 protein is CASSYDRTGEKLFF. The CDR3, as DNA: TGTGCCAGCAGCTACGATCGGACGGGTGAAAAACTGTTTTTT.

The V call is TRBV15, the J call TRBJ1-2; D remains unclear. V was clipped by 0 bases and J by 4 bases, with 9 bases between them. The CDR3 runs to 14 residues. Germline V lookup: CDR1 LNHNV, CDR2 YYDKDF (reference sequence). The CDR3 DNA is TGTGCCACCAGCAGAGATCGGACGGGCTATGGCTACACCTTC. Its translation is CATSRDRTGYGYTF.

J is TRBJ2-7 and V is TRBV7-9; tentatively, D is TRBD1 (6 bases). The CDR3 is 13 residues long. From germline, CDR1 is SEHNR and CDR2 FQNEAQ (reference sequence). The ends were cut back, 5 bases at V and 4 bases at J, with 12 bases in the middle. The CDR3, as DNA: TGTGCCAGCAGCATGGGACAAGCATACGAGCAGTACGTC. It is translated as CASSMGQAYEQYV.

This clonotype was seen only a few times. V is TRBV27 and J is TRBJ1-5; 10 bases are a match to TRBD1. Germline assignment: CDR1 MNHEY and CDR2 SMNVEV (reference sequence). The CDR3 has 16 amino acids. V shed 6 bases, J shed 0 bases, and the junction held 5 bases outside the gene matches. CDR3 DNA: TGTGCCAGCAGAGGACAGGGGGTTCTTAGCAATCAGCCCCAGCATTTT. Its protein product is CASRGQGVLSNQPQHF.

The gene calls are TRBV5-4 and TRBJ2-3; TRBD1 agrees at 11 bases. V gave up 4 bases and J gave up 2 bases; unmatched junction bases: 12. This CDR3 is 18 amino acids long. Germline CDR1 SGHNT, CDR2 YYREEE (reference sequence). This CDR3 is CASSVRDRGYTDTDTQYF. In DNA form, the CDR3 reads TGTGCCAGCAGCGTGAGGGACAGGGGGTACACCGACACAGATACGCAGTATTTT.

This clonotype was detected only a few times. At one boundary the junction diverges from the germline segment, which might be a read error. The rearrangement uses TRBV5-1 and TRBJ2-3; D unclear. From germline, CDR1 is SGHRS and CDR2 YFSETQ. The CDR3 is 13 residues long. The CDR3 region is CASSSASTDTQYF. CDR3 nucleotides: TGTGCCAGCAGTTCCGCTTCAACAGATACGCAGTATTTT. Full variable domain (rest looked up from reference TRBV5-1 and TRBJ2-3): KAGVTQTPRYLIKTRGQQVTLSCSPISGHRSVSWYQQTPGQGLQFLFEYFSETQRNKGNFPGRFSGRQFSNSRSEMNVSTLELGDSALYLCASSSASTDTQYFGPGTRLTVL.

V is TRBV7-9 and J is TRBJ1-4; no definite D call. The CDR3 totals 15 residues. Germline assignment: CDR1 SEHNR and CDR2 FQNEAQ (reference sequence). V shed 7 bases and J shed 13 bases, with 25 bases lying between them. The CDR3 sequence is CASTNRPSDHRSLFF. The CDR3 nucleotides are TGTGCCAGCACAAACCGCCCTTCCGACCATAGGTCACTGTTTTTT.

The J gene is TRBJ1-2, the V gene TRBV20-1; no firm D call. Looked up from germline, CDR1 is DFQATT and CDR2 is SNEGSKA (reference sequence). CDR3 size: 13 residues. V gave up 3 bases and J gave up 8 bases, with 16 bases separating them. CDR3 amino acids: CSASSAQTIGYTF. The CDR3 DNA is TGCAGTGCTAGCTCGGCCCAAACTATCGGCTACACCTTC.

The V call is TRBV20-1, the J call TRBJ1-2; D gene unclear. CDR3 length equals 12 residues. V lost 0 bases to trimming and J lost 8 bases, with 10 bases between them. Germline V gives CDR1 DFQATT, CDR2 SNEGSKA (reference sequence). The CDR3 sequence is CSARDEGTGYTF. CDR3 nucleotide sequence: TGCAGTGCTAGAGATGAGGGAACCGGCTACACCTTC.